These T cell receptor beta chains were read from a single sample in a study of control samples from healthy donors and cancer patients. TCRdb's table, derived via immunoSEQ multiplex PCR, lists solely in-frame clones and lacks some. There are fewer than 500,000 clones in the sample; over 75% occur only once, and about 6.3% lies in the top ten. Material: PBMCs. The receptors originated from a man aged 35 to 55 with head and neck cancer. Both conserved end residues are part of each CDR3. Fields, in order: J gene, V gene, D gene, clone size, CDR3 DNA, CDR3 protein. D genes are given only for firm matches. Not all rows give a size; the values are once, few, many and, for expanded clones, a class.

j_call: TRBJ1-5
v_call: TRBV18
d_call: NA
clone_size: NA
cdr3_nt: TGTGCCAGCTCACGCGCTCCCAGGGGCGAGGATCAGCCCCAGCATTTT
cdr3_aa: CASSRAPRGEDQPQHF

j_call: TRBJ2-7
v_call: TRBV6-5
d_call: TRBD1
clone_size: once
cdr3_nt: TGTGCCAGCAGTTCCCAGGGACGGACAGGCAGGTACGAGCAGTACTTC
cdr3_aa: CASSSQGRTGRYEQYF

j_call: TRBJ2-7
v_call: TRBV6-5
d_call: TRBD1
clone_size: NA
cdr3_nt: TGTGCCAGCAGTTACGGGACAGGGGGTATTTACGAGCAGTACTTC
cdr3_aa: CASSYGTGGIYEQYF

j_call: TRBJ2-2
v_call: TRBV11-2
d_call: NA
clone_size: NA
cdr3_nt: TGTGCCAGCAGCTTGGTAACGCTCACCGGGGAGCTGTTTTTT
cdr3_aa: CASSLVTLTGELFF

j_call: TRBJ2-1
v_call: TRBV7-7
d_call: NA
clone_size: NA
cdr3_nt: TGTGCTAGCAGCTTAGGGCCGGGGAATGAGCAGTTCTTC
cdr3_aa: CASSLGPGNEQFF

j_call: TRBJ1-4
v_call: TRBV5-6
d_call: NA
clone_size: NA
cdr3_nt: TGTGCCAGCAGCTTCATTACTGAAAAACTGTTTTTT
cdr3_aa: CASSFITEKLFF

j_call: TRBJ2-7
v_call: TRBV15
d_call: TRBD1
clone_size: NA
cdr3_nt: TGTGCCACCAGCAGAGACAGGGGGTTATCCTACGAGCAGTACTTC
cdr3_aa: CATSRDRGLSYEQYF

j_call: TRBJ2-7
v_call: TRBV24-1
d_call: TRBD1
clone_size: NA
cdr3_nt: TGTGCCACCAGTGATTTGCGGGACAGCTACGAGCAGTACTTC
cdr3_aa: CATSDLRDSYEQYF

j_call: TRBJ2-7
v_call: TRBV19
d_call: TRBD2
clone_size: NA
cdr3_nt: TGTGCCAGTAGTAAAGCGGGAGGGTTCTACGAGCAGTACTTC
cdr3_aa: CASSKAGGFYEQYF

j_call: TRBJ2-3
v_call: TRBV3-1/TRBV3-2
d_call: NA
clone_size: NA
cdr3_nt: TGTGCCAGCAGCCAAGATCGTCGGACTAGCACAGATACGCAGTATTTT
cdr3_aa: CASSQDRRTSTDTQYF

j_call: TRBJ2-3
v_call: TRBV5-1
d_call: NA
clone_size: NA
cdr3_nt: TGCGCCAGCGTCCCTGGTTGGGGGAACACAGATACGCAGTATTTT
cdr3_aa: CASVPGWGNTDTQYF

j_call: TRBJ1-1
v_call: TRBV28
d_call: NA
clone_size: NA
cdr3_nt: TGTGCCAGCAGTTTAGGGTCCACTGAAGCTTTCTTT
cdr3_aa: CASSLGSTEAFF

j_call: TRBJ2-7
v_call: TRBV7-3
d_call: NA
clone_size: NA
cdr3_nt: TGTGCCAGCAGCCTCATCGGGGGCGCGGCCTACGAGCAGTACTTC
cdr3_aa: CASSLIGGAAYEQYF